The T cell receptor (beta chain) described here comes from a study of blood T cell repertoires in COVID-19. Whole-study context: Collection of acute and convalescent COVID-19 samples took place in the United States, Italy and Spain.

Assay used: immunoSEQ multiplex PCR; TCRdb lists only in-frame clones, some missing. The sample contains 200,000 or so clones, 80% to 90% of which appear only once. This study enrolled people aged about 18 to 100 from about 24 US geographic areas. Exposed participants encountered a COVID-19 case during the 2 weeks preceding study entry. The clonotype comes from a woman aged 50 to 60 who had been exposed to COVID-19. The specimen sequenced was PBMCs or T cells enriched from blood (not recorded which).

The CDR3 DNA follows: TGTGCCAGCAGCTTTGACCCGGGGAGGTCGAACTACGAGCAGTACTTC. This encodes CASSFDPGRSNYEQYF. The chain has TRBV5-4 and TRBJ2-7; D possibly corresponds to TRBD2 (6 bases). Trimming removed 2 bases at V and 3 bases at J, with 18 bases between. The germline V gene has CDR1 SGHNT and CDR2 YYREEE (reference sequence). This CDR3 is 16 amino acids long.